Sequencing of this T cell receptor (beta chain) was carried out in a study of T cell responses to AZD1222 COVID-19 vaccine. Data came from immunoSEQ multiplex PCR; TCRdb stores just in-frame clones and leaves some out. There are 140,000 to 150,000 clones in the sample; around 90% occur only once, and around 2.8% lies in the top ten. A word on this clone: As yet, its antigen is unknown.

Study-level points and caveats: White British ancestry dominated among donors, who included more females, and clonal diversity was possibly underestimated.

The germline V gene encodes CDR1 MGHDK and CDR2 SYGVNS. CDR3 length equals 11 residues. J lost 7 bases, V lost 10 bases, and 6 bases had no gene match. The receptor's source is an adult in good health. The input for sequencing was peripheral blood, taken on day 0 of MenACWY control vaccination. The rearrangement joins TRBV25-1 to TRBJ2-7, with 8 positions matching TRBD1. Here the CDR3 DNA reads TGTGCCATGGACAGGGTGTTGGAGCAGTACTTC. Residues: CAMDRVLEQYF.